This TCR beta chain was found in a study of T cells in Graves' hyperthyroidism and ophthalmopathy. Study as a whole: Any treatment followed the collection of peripheral blood at initial diagnosis. The study, taken as a whole, reports: Among clonotypes expanded in thyroid above 0.001, most were also found in blood.

The TCR beta CDR3 regions underwent amplification using RNA transcripts as the source. TCR CDR3 underwent first-round RT-PCR with the HTBI primer set. Via MiXCR, TCRdb re-called the multiplex PCR reads, giving one row per CDR3 protein. The profile shows 300,000 to 450,000 distinct CDR3 sequences, about a sixth of them singletons. Worth noting for this clonotype: Its antigen is as yet unknown.

A patient was excluded if there was uncontrolled infection, other autoimmune disease, pregnancy or lactation. This CDR3 has 17 residues. V trimming: 2 bases; J trimming: 4 bases; junction bases outside the gene matches: 10. Germline values: CDR1 SGDLS, CDR2 YYNGEE. The TCR sequence derives from a woman in her forties with Graves' ophthalmopathy. V is TRBV9 and J is TRBJ2-2; 8 bases are shared with TRBD1. The sequenced sample consisted of blood. DNA for the CDR3: TGTGCCAGCAGCGTCCTCCCGGACAGGGTGGGCACCGGGGAGCTGTTTTTT. Protein sequence: CASSVLPDRVGTGELFF.